These T cell receptor beta chains were read from a single sample in a study of blood T cell repertoires in COVID-19. Some clones are missing from TCRdb's copy, which holds only in-frame ones; the method was immunoSEQ multiplex PCR. The table lists about 210,000 clones, 85% of them singletons, with roughly 5.3% in the top ten. Sequences were obtained from peripheral blood. The source of these receptors is a man aged 50-60 years with COVID-19, enrolled during active disease. Both conserved end residues are part of each CDR3. D genes are given only for firm matches. The listing skips clone size in some rows; elsewhere it reads once, few, many or a size class.

clone_size d_call j_call v_call cdr3_aa cdr3_nt
- - TRBJ1-1 TRBV25-1 CASSQGAVEAFF TGTGCCAGCAGTCAAGGGGCCGTAGAAGCTTTCTTT
- - TRBJ2-3 TRBV5-4 CASSLREGTDTQYF TGTGCCAGCAGCTTGAGGGAGGGCACAGATACGCAGTATTTT
- - TRBJ1-2 TRBV6-5 CASSYTSGGYGGF TGTGCCAGCAGTTACACCTCCGGGGGGTACGGCGGATTC
- TRBD2 TRBJ2-5 TRBV9 CASSVLAGTQETQYF TGTGCCAGCAGCGTACTAGCGGGTACACAAGAGACCCAGTACTTC
- - TRBJ2-5 TRBV7-9 CASTLKGLSETQYF TGTGCCAGCACCCTTAAGGGGTTGTCAGAGACCCAGTACTTC
- TRBD1 TRBJ1-1 TRBV28 CASTRTGGKVNTEAFF TGTGCCAGCACCCGGACAGGGGGCAAGGTGAACACTGAAGCTTTCTTT
- TRBD1 TRBJ2-4 TRBV3-1/TRBV3-2 CASSPRTGPAKNIQYF TGTGCCAGCAGCCCCCGGACAGGGCCAGCCAAAAACATTCAGTACTTC
- TRBD2 TRBJ2-5 TRBV3-1/TRBV3-2 CASSQGLAGGETQYF TGTGCCAGCAGCCAGGGACTAGCGGGGGGAGAGACCCAGTACTTC
once - TRBJ2-7 TRBV29-1 CSIIQGRNEQYF TGCAGCATTATACAGGGTCGGAACGAGCAGTACTTC
- - TRBJ1-2 TRBV5-1 CASSEESYGYTF TGCGCCAGCAGTGAGGAAAGCTATGGCTACACCTTC
- - TRBJ2-7 TRBV6-1 CASSEGTAYEQYF TGTGCCAGCAGTGAAGGGACAGCCTACGAGCAGTACTTC
- - TRBJ1-4 TRBV19 CASSASGALGEKLFF TGTGCCAGTAGTGCCTCAGGGGCGCTAGGTGAAAAACTGTTTTTT
- - TRBJ1-2 TRBV4-1 CASSHRNYGYTF TGCGCCAGCAGTCATCGGAACTATGGCTACACCTTC
- - TRBJ2-3 TRBV30 CAWSVRWGEPNTDTQYF TGTGCCTGGAGTGTACGCTGGGGGGAACCGAACACAGATACGCAGTATTTT
- - TRBJ2-2 TRBV5-4 CASSLDMLGGSTGELFF TGTGCCAGCAGCCTTGATATGCTCGGGGGAAGCACCGGGGAGCTGTTTTTT
- TRBD1 TRBJ2-1 TRBV18 CASSPQQGIYNEQFF TGTGCCAGCTCACCACAACAGGGGATCTACAATGAGCAGTTCTTC
- - TRBJ1-5 TRBV7-8 CASSFGGEPQHF TGTGCCAGCAGCTTTGGAGGGGAGCCCCAGCATTTT
once - TRBJ2-1 TRBV24-1 CATSDFSRGRNNEQFF TGTGCCACCAGTGATTTCTCCCGTGGCAGAAACAATGAGCAGTTCTTC
- TRBD1 TRBJ1-4 TRBV4-2 CASSQPDRAREKLFF TGTGCCAGCAGCCAACCGGACAGGGCGCGTGAAAAACTGTTTTTT
- - TRBJ1-4 TRBV12-3/TRBV12-4 CASGSQGEKLFF TGTGCCAGCGGGTCTCAGGGGGAAAAACTGTTTTTT
- - TRBJ2-1 TRBV9 CASSVGASSYNEQFF TGTGCCAGCAGCGTAGGCGCGAGCTCCTACAATGAGCAGTTCTTC
- TRBD2 TRBJ2-3 TRBV28 CASSQIAGDTDTQYF TGTGCCAGCAGTCAGATAGCGGGGGATACAGATACGCAGTATTTT
few TRBD1 TRBJ2-2 TRBV28 CASRAGTGATGELFF TGTGCCAGCAGGGCCGGGACAGGGGCCACCGGGGAGCTGTTTTTT
- TRBD1 TRBJ2-7 TRBV28 CASSLGTGFYEQYF TGTGCCAGCAGTTTAGGGACAGGGTTCTACGAGCAGTACTTC
- - TRBJ2-7 TRBV6-1 CASSENQEVFYEQYF TGTGCCAGCAGTGAAAACCAGGAAGTTTTCTACGAGCAGTACTTC
- - TRBJ2-7 TRBV12-3/TRBV12-4 CASSYLLPYEQYF TGTGCCAGCAGTTATCTTCTTCCCTACGAGCAGTACTTC
- TRBD1 TRBJ2-7 TRBV19 CASSLSDRVYEQYF TGTGCCAGTAGCCTCAGCGACAGGGTCTACGAGCAGTACTTC
- - TRBJ2-5 TRBV19 CASIGTAGTQYF TGTGCCAGTATAGGAACCGCGGGGACCCAGTACTTC
- - TRBJ2-5 TRBV4-2 CASSQVQRQEETQYF TGTGCCAGCAGCCAAGTTCAAAGACAGGAAGAGACCCAGTACTTC
- - TRBJ2-1 TRBV15 CATSRDEAAYNEQFF TGTGCCACCAGCAGAGATGAGGCAGCCTACAATGAGCAGTTCTTC
- - TRBJ2-1 TRBV5-4 CASSWGIEQFF TGTGCCAGCAGCTGGGGCATTGAGCAGTTCTTC